This T cell receptor beta chain was recovered during a study of blood T cells in healthy people across ages. Germline V gene data show CDR1 as SGHAT and CDR2 as FQNNGV. The CDR3 loop spans 16 amino acids. V shed 5 bases, J shed 5 bases, and the junction held 12 bases outside the gene matches. Together with a sample-barcoded 5' primer, a J-beta primer mix was included in a second PCR lasting about 6 to 11 cycles. TCRdb re-called the 5' RACE reads through MiXCR, storing one row per CDR3 protein. The table records around 800,000 distinct CDR3 sequences, around a quarter of them present only once. These data were likewise used in another study, on T cells of mothers and their children.

The specimen was blood. The chain uses TRBV11-2 and TRBJ1-1; 9 nucleotides line up with TRBD1. The clonotype comes from a boy younger than 18 in good health. DNA for the CDR3: TGTGCCAGCAGCCCTTATACAGGGGGCGCAGAGACTGAAGCTTTCTTT. It codes for CASSPYTGGAETEAFF.